This TCR beta chain was captured by sequencing in a study of regulatory T cells in long-lasting Graves disease. V was pared by 7 bases and J by 2 bases, with 13 bases between. The CDR3 contains 14 residues. Germline CDR1 SGHDT, CDR2 YYEEEE. Regarding time point: persistent/refractory GD, antithyroid drugs over 5 years with positive TRAb. PBMC RNA was the source of the TCR library. The authors drew patients from an endocrinology department in Xi'an, China. Whole-study findings and limits: Among persistent patients, a larger number of public clonotypes were shared (roughly 2,900) than among newly diagnosed patients (around 980). Patients with persistent disease showed a bias toward TRBV28, TRBJ1-2 and TRBJ2-5.

In building TCR beta libraries, iRepertoire HTBI primers were used together with Arm-PCR of CDR3 regions. MiXCR, applied by TCRdb to the multiplex PCR reads, yields one record per CDR3 protein. The sample has hundreds of thousands of distinct CDR3 sequences, 20% to 25% seen once. This clonotype has only a few counts. Its cognate antigen is unknown. The sequences come from peripheral blood mononuclear cells (PBMCs), collected when the disease was refractory, from a patient treated with antithyroid drugs. This TCR came from a female donor with Graves disease. The chain uses TRBV5-6 and TRBJ1-5; D is possibly TRBD1 (6 bases). In nucleotides, the CDR3 is TGTGCCAGCGGGGTGGCAGGGGGCAATCAGCCCCAGCATTTT. This codes for CASGVAGGNQPQHF.